This T cell receptor beta chain was sequenced for a study of cytomegalovirus exposure and HLA in healthy donors listed by TCRdb under 2017. Study-wide context: An earlier analysis of several hundred of the donors reported approximately 300 Gb of sequence data and 90 million to 120 million unique TCR beta sequences obtained from approximately 180 million T cells. About 300 gigabases of sequencing data and 91 million or so unique TCR sequences made up an early release that covered around 640 HLA-typed donors. The genetic ancestry cluster associated with self-reported Caucasian donors included around 76% of the 398 genotyped donors. The study was designed to test whether signatures of past pathogen exposure could be identified by cataloging public T cell receptors. The study used immunosequencing to profile the T cell repertoires of some 600 subjects and linked those repertoires to cytomegalovirus serostatus. A separate validation cohort of 100 to 150 different subjects was used in addition to the approximately 700-subject first cohort. To predict cytomegalovirus infection status, the study combined high-throughput TCR immunosequencing, statistical association of individual TCRs with disease status, and machine learning. In a later analysis, previously published TCR beta repertoires from 666 donors were re-analyzed and high-resolution HLA genotyping was added so that TCR occurrence patterns could be studied. Rather than using new phenotypic data, the later analysis identified candidate immune exposures from TCR beta sequences and from how often those sequences occurred across donors. In an earlier analysis of 587 of the donors, high-throughput TCR beta sequencing was used to judge whether each TCR beta V gene segment behaved as functional or pseudogenic. Alongside the repertoire data, information on donor age, sex, ethnicity and CMV serostatus was compiled. A later genetic analysis used genome-wide SNP genotypes for about 60% of the roughly 700 donors, treating that subset as a discovery cohort. All discovery cohort repertoires had been generated using a single sequencing platform. HLA typing included class I and class II loci at four-digit resolution. Typing coverage differed by locus: A, B, C, DRB1 and DQB1 were typed in roughly 629-630 donors, DQA1 in 522, DPA1 in roughly 590, and DPB1 in around 490. About five DR-DQ haplotypes were handled as single units for association and clustering because linkage in the cohort was strong. Across about 380 genotyped donors of the cohort, an average of about 240,000 unique TCR beta nucleotide sequences per donor were sequenced, and roughly 20% of those sequences were non-productive.

Remarks on this clone: The antigen it recognizes is unknown. Base qualities are not at hand, and no much larger clone is one base apart.

The method behind the library was the immunoSEQ multiplex PCR assay. The multiplex PCR relied on a mix of 60 forward primers for TCR Vbeta segments and 13 reverse primers for TCR Jbeta segments. The CDR3 region of rearranged TCR beta genes was amplified from genomic DNA by a multiplex PCR assay. The amplified TCR beta libraries were sequenced on the Illumina HiSeq System as 87-base-pair reads. In the source study's methods: A later analysis tallied approximately 87 million unique TCR beta chains across the 550 to 850 repertoires, and approximately 12 million of those chains were shared by two or more donors. Raw reads were error-corrected and collapsed into unique sequences by a nearest-neighbor algorithm in which closely related sequences were merged to remove PCR and sequencing errors. CDR3 sequences were aligned to IMGT reference sequences to assign V, D and J gene segments. For a sequence to be retained, a match of at least six nucleotides was required to both a V gene segment and a J gene segment. Rearrangements were called productive when the CDR3 lacked stop codons and stayed in frame with V and J; all others were non-productive. Following IMGT convention, CDR3 was defined as the stretch from the second conserved V-encoded cysteine up to the conserved J-encoded phenylalanine. The earlier analysis of about 590 of the donors excluded sequences that lacked an unambiguous match to a single V gene segment. An earlier analysis of 587 of the donors classified V segments as functional when productive rearrangements were above 56.7% and as segregating when the standard deviation between donors was above 5%. A statistical classification framework was built for diagnosing cytomegalovirus status from the catalog of TCR beta chain sequences. A later analysis assigned V and J genes by comparing TCR nucleotide sequences with IMGT/GENE-DB human TR gene sequences. A later analysis assigned CDR3 sequences and most-parsimonious VDJ recombination scenarios with the TCRdist pipeline. A later analysis defined each TCR beta chain by its CDR3 amino acid sequence plus V-gene family, and excluded reads lacking a unique V-gene family. In a later analysis, 550 to 650 highly shared, low-generation-probability nucleotide sequences were removed to address suspected cross-contamination and a sequencing artifact. In a later analysis, a clonal expansion index was calculated for each public chain from normalized within-repertoire ranks of inferred template counts. A later analysis computed generation probabilities with a VDJ recombination model fitted to out-of-frame rearrangements, and checked the results against IGoR. Hypergeometric tests were used in a later analysis to score TCR-TCR, TCR-HLA and TCR-CMV co-occurrence, with a repertoire-size bias correction applied to the TCR pairs. A later analysis estimated false discovery rates by permuting HLA or CMV assignments 20 times. In a later analysis, co-occurring TCRs were grouped with DBSCAN, and TCRdist sequence similarity was added when clustering was performed within HLA-allele-positive subsets. For co-occurrence clustering, repertoires with fewer than 30,000 or more than 120,000 public chains were excluded, along with four to six repertoires with anomalous nucleotide sharing. What TCRdb holds here is the immuneACCESS table cut down to in-frame rearrangements. Part of the clones is not present; checked against another copy, under half of the missing clones reflect an unresolved V gene, and the others are unexplained. Clonal size and the V and J genes are those of that table, whereas D and trimming came from the DNA. The sample records around 190,000 clones, 84% of which are singletons. The ten most abundant clones make up around 1.2% of the sample.

General conclusions and limits of the study: In an earlier analysis of under 600 of the donors, most TCR beta V segments were observed in productive rearrangements about 90% or about 30% of the time, broadly matching IMGT annotations. Because counts were too low, 15 or so rarely observed V segments, including chromosome 9 orphons, were excluded from the earlier analysis of 587 of the donors. According to a later analysis, most CMV-associated TCR beta chains appeared to be HLA-restricted, and the HLA associations seemed to be driven largely by CMV exposure. A further reported finding was that TCR beta sequences accurately predicted the HLA-A and HLA-B alleles for most subjects in the first cohort. The classifier was reported to diagnose cytomegalovirus status with high specificity and sensitivity in both the original cohort and the validation cohort. A total of some 180 TCR beta chains were listed by the study as associated with cytomegalovirus. Correlated functional status among segregating V segments might reflect linkage disequilibrium, but an unknown experimental factor could not be ruled out. A group of highly shared sequence variants was considered likely to be a technical artifact of the sequencing pipeline. Compared with the approximately 600-donor mean, donors in an Asian-associated ancestry cluster had fewer N-insertions in productive TCRs, according to a later genetic analysis. A later analysis found that TCR association rates varied across HLA loci, with DRB1 alleles showing the most associated TCRs and HLA-C alleles the fewest. A later genetic analysis associated a missense DCLRE1C variant with V-gene and J-gene trimming of TCR beta chains, and an independent cohort replicated the association. The authors suggested that the approach could potentially be extended to other disease states and immunological phenotypes. Specific HLA alleles were associated with about 17,000 TCR beta sequences at a false discovery rate of 0.05 in a later analysis. When HLA alleles, especially DR and DQ, strongly co-occurred, TCR associations were difficult to assign to individual alleles. In a later analysis, HLA-associated TCR beta chains were found to be more clonally expanded and to have lower generation probabilities than equally common non-associated chains. A later analysis reported that several top co-occurrence clusters appeared linked to parvovirus B19, influenza, CMV and Epstein-Barr virus. Immune exposure information for the cohort was limited to CMV serostatus. Most TCR sequences were seen in very few donors, while some public TCRs were found in many individuals. In vitro tests confirmed that a few of the cytomegalovirus-associated TCR beta chains recognize cytomegalovirus antigens. Because HLA typing was unavailable for some donors at each locus, only the typed subset was used in association tests. Presence/absence analyses assumed roughly uniform sequencing depth across donors, an assumption that may not hold. Only TCR beta chains were sequenced in this cohort, and the absence of alpha or paired-chain data limited detectable features.

The cohort consisted of 600 to 700 healthy bone marrow donors. At the time of sampling, all cohort members were nominally healthy, though unrecorded immune exposures were likely present. The donor tested CMV seropositive and was one of the 289 seropositive cohort members. Each donor provided a peripheral blood sample, and peripheral blood mononuclear cells were used for TCR beta sequencing. The Qiagen DNeasy Blood Extraction Kit was used to extract genomic DNA from the blood cell samples. Sample: PBMCs. The receptor was isolated from a girl under 10 years old in good health and CMV-seropositive.

Here is the DNA: TGTGCCAGTAGTATAGATTTGGAGAGGAATAATTCACCCCTCCACTTT. The translation is CASSIDLERNNSPLHF. Here the chain combines TRBV19 and TRBJ1-6, with the D gene call left open. Spanning cysteine to phenylalanine, the CDR3 consists of 16 amino acids. The sequence is cut down to CDR3 DNA, 48 bases in frame from base 1. According to the germline V gene (reference sequence), CDR1 reads LNHDA and CDR2 reads SQIVND. The V end loses 0 bases and the J end loses 5 bases, and a stretch of 11 bases separates them.